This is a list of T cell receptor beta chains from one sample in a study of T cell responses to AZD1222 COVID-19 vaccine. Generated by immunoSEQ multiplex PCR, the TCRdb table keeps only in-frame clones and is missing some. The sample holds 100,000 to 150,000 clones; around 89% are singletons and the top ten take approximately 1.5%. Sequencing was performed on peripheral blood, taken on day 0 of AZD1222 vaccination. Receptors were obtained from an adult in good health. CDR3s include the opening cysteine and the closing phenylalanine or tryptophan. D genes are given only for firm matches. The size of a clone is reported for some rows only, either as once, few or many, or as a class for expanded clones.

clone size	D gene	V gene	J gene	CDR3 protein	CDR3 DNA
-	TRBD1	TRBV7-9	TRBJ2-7	CASSLPTGQGYEQYF	TGTGCCAGCAGCTTACCCACGGGACAGGGCTACGAGCAGTACTTC
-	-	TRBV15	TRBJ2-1	CATSRERRPGNEQFF	TGTGCCACCAGCAGGGAGAGGAGGCCCGGGAATGAGCAGTTCTTC
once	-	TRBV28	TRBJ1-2	CASSLGGYGYTF	TGTGCCAGCAGCCTAGGGGGGTATGGCTACACCTTC
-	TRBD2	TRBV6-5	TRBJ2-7	CASSVGGGSSYEQYF	TGTGCCAGCTCTGTTGGCGGGGGAAGCTCCTACGAGCAGTACTTC
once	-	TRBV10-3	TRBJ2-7	CAISESIEQYF	TGTGCCATCAGTGAGTCGATCGAGCAGTACTTC
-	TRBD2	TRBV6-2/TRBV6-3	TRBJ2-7	CASSLGLAGAYEQYF	TGTGCCAGCAGTCTGGGACTAGCGGGGGCCTACGAGCAGTACTTC
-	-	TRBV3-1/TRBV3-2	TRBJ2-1	CASSQQLTGTPYNEQFF	TGTGCCAGCAGCCAGCAACTCACCGGGACTCCGTACAATGAGCAGTTCTTC
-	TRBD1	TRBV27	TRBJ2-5	CASSLMGQGEETQYF	TGTGCCAGCAGTTTAATGGGACAGGGGGAAGAGACCCAGTACTTC
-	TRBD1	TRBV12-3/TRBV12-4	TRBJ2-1	CASTGTEGNEQFF	TGTGCCAGCACGGGGACAGAAGGCAATGAGCAGTTCTTC
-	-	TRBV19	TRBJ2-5	CASSDSGERGTQYF	TGTGCCAGTAGTGACTCAGGGGAACGCGGGACCCAGTACTTC
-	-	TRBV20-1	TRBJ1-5	CSASPDQPQHF	TGCAGTGCTAGTCCTGATCAGCCCCAGCATTTT
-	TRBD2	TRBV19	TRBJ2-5	CASSPLGGRAQETQYF	TGTGCCAGTAGTCCCCTAGGCGGGAGGGCCCAAGAGACCCAGTACTTC
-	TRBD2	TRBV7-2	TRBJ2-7	CASSLASGRAVTSYEQYF	TGTGCCAGCAGCTTAGCTAGCGGGAGGGCCGTTACGTCCTACGAGCAGTACTTC
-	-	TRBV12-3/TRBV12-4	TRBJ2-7	CASSLYGSYEQYF	TGTGCCAGCAGTTTATACGGATCCTACGAGCAGTACTTC
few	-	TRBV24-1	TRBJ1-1	CATSDSAEEAGEAFF	TGTGCCACCAGTGATTCCGCTGAGGAGGCGGGAGAAGCTTTCTTT
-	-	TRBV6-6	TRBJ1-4	CASSYDSGDFSEKLFF	TGTGCCAGCAGTTATGACTCAGGGGACTTTAGTGAAAAACTGTTTTTT